Presented here are 4 T cell receptor beta chains from one specimen sequenced in a study of cytomegalovirus exposure and HLA in healthy donors. Primers included in the PCR were 60 Vbeta and 13 Jbeta primers. The method was immunoSEQ multiplex PCR; TCRdb's version includes in-frame clones alone and lacks a portion of them. This sample has approximately 130,000 clones; about 75% occur once, and the top ten carry around 1.3%. Sequenced material: PBMCs. The receptors stem from a woman in her forties in good health and CMV-seronegative.

The V and J genes are TRBV4-1 and TRBJ1-1; D uncertain. The CDR3 extends over 14 amino acids. Per germline, CDR1 MGHRA and CDR2 YSYEKL. V lost 3 bases to trimming and J lost 1 base, with 9 bases between them. CDR3 sequence: CASSHERGNTEAFF. CDR3 coding DNA: TGCGCCAGCAGCCACGAGCGGGGGAACACTGAAGCTTTCTTT.

The chain combines TRBV18 with TRBJ2-1; D possibly corresponds to TRBD1 (5 bases). CDR1 is KGHSH, CDR2 LQKENI, per germline. The CDR3 runs 16 residues. Trimming removed 3 bases at V and 6 bases at J, with 18 bases between. The CDR3 DNA is TGTGCCAGCTCACCGTTTGGTGCCAGGGATGGCAATGAGCAGTTCTTC. It encodes CASSPFGARDGNEQFF.

The chain links TRBV5-6 to TRBJ2-5; perhaps TRBD2 as D (6 bases). Germline V gene sequence: CDR1 SGHDT, CDR2 YYEEEE. This CDR3 has 12 amino acids. Trimming cost V 6 bases and J 5 bases, with 11 bases left between them. As DNA, the CDR3 is TGTGCCAGCAACTATGGGGGGGAGACCCAGTACTTC. Translation: CASNYGGETQYF.

The chain employs TRBV29-1 and TRBJ1-1, with D tentatively TRBD1 (5 bases). The CDR3 consists of 12 residues. Germline V gene data show CDR1 as SQVTM and CDR2 as ANQGSEA. V dropped 4 bases and J dropped 1 base, with 7 bases sitting between them. The CDR3 reads CSVVGQNTEAFF. CDR3 in DNA: TGCAGCGTTGTCGGACAGAACACTGAAGCTTTCTTT.